This T cell receptor beta chain derives from a study of T cell changes during pregnancy in multiple sclerosis. The CDR3 runs 14 residues. V lost 0 bases and J 4 bases, leaving 10 bases between the germline ends. Looked up from germline, CDR1 is PRHDT and CDR2 is FYEKMQ (reference sequence). Profiled with immunoSEQ multiplex PCR; TCRdb holds only in-frame clones, not every one. The sample yields 35,000 to 55,000 clones, around 90% seen once. The TCR comes from a female donor in good health, enrolled as a control in a pregnancy study. The rearrangement uses TRBV13 and TRBJ2-7; a possible D gene is TRBD2 (6 bases). The material was peripheral blood, obtained in the second trimester of pregnancy. CDR3 sequence: CASSLGGGGYEQYF. For the CDR3, the DNA is TGTGCCAGCAGCTTAGGGGGGGGAGGTTACGAGCAGTACTTC. Looking up the rest from reference TRBV13 and TRBJ2-7 gives the full variable domain: AAGVIQSPRHLIKEKRETATLKCYPIPRHDTVYWYQQGPGQDPQFLISFYEKMQSDKGSIPDRFSAQQFSDYHSELNMSSLELGDSALYFCASSLGGGGYEQYFGPGTRLTVT.